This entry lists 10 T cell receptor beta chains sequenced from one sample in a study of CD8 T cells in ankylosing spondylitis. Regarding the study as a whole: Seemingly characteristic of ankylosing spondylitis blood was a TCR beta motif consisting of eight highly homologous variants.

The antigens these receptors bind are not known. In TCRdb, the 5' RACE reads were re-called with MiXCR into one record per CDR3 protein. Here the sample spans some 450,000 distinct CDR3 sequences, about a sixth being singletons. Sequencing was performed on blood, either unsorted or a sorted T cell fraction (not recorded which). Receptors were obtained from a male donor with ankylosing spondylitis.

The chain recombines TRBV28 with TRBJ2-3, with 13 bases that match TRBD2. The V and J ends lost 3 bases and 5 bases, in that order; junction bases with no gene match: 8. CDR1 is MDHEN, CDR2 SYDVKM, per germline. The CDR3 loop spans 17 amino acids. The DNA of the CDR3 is TGTGCCAGCAGTTTCCTAGGACTAGCGGGAGCCTTAGATACGCAGTATTTT. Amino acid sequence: CASSFLGLAGALDTQYF.

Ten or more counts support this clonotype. In nucleotides, the CDR3 is TGCGCCAGCAGCCCGGTGGAGAGGGGGCTGGGGGGCTACACCTTC. Translating it yields CASSPVERGLGGYTF. V and J are TRBV5-1 and TRBJ1-2; TRBD1 agrees at 7 bases. The CDR3 totals 15 residues. The germline V gene has CDR1 SGHRS and CDR2 YFSETQ. The J segment lost 8 bases and the V segment lost 4 bases, leaving 14 bases of the junction unmatched.

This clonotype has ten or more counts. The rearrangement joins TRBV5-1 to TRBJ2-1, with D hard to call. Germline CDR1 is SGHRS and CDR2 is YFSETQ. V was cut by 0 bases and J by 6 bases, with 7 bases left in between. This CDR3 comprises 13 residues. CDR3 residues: CASSLVVSNEQFF. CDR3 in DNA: TGCGCCAGCAGCTTGGTTGTATCCAATGAGCAGTTCTTC.

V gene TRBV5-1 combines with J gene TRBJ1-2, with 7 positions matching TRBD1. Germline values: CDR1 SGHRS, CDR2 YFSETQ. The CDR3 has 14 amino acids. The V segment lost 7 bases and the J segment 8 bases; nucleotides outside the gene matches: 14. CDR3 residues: CASGHRGSMEGYTF. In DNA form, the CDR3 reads TGCGCCAGCGGCCACAGGGGCTCGATGGAAGGCTACACCTTC.

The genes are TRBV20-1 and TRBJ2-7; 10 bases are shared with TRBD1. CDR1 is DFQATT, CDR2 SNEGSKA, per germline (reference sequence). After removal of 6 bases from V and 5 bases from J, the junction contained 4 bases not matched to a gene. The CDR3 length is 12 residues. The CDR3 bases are TGCAGTGCCCCGACAGGGGGCCACGAGCAGTACTTC. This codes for CSAPTGGHEQYF.

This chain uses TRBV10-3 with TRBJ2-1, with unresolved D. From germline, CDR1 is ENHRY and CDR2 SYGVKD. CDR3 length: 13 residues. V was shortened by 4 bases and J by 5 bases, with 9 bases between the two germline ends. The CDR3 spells CAISGSRHNEQFF. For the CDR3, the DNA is TGTGCCATCAGTGGGTCTAGGCACAATGAGCAGTTCTTC.

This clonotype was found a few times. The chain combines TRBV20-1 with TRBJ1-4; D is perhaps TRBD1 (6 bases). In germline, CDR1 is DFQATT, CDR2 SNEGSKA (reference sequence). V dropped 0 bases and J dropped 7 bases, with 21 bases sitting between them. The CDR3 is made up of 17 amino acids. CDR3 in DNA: TGCAGTGCTAGAGATCAAAGGGGGGTCCGCCGAGGTGAAAAACTGTTTTTT. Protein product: CSARDQRGVRRGEKLFF.

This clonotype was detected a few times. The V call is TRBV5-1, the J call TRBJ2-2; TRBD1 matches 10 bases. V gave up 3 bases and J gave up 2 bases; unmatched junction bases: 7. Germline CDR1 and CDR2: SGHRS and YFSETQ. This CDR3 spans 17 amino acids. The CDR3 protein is CASSSGGQGGNTGELFF. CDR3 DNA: TGCGCCAGCAGCTCGGGAGGACAGGGGGGTAACACCGGGGAGCTGTTTTTT.

The CDR3 region has the DNA TGTGCCAGCAATGAGCCTAGTGACTATGGCTACACCTTC. This gives the protein CASNEPSDYGYTF. The chain carries TRBV9 and TRBJ1-2; D is undetermined. There are 13 residues in the CDR3. CDR1 is SGDLS, CDR2 YYNGEE, per germline. V was cut by 6 bases and J by 3 bases, with 12 bases left in between.

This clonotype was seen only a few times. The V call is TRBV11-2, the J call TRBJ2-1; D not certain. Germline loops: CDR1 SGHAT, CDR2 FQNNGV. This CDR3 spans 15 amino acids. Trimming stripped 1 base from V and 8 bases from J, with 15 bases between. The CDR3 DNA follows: TGTGCCAGCAGCTTAGTCCCGCTGAGCTCCGATGAGCAGTTCTTC. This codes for CASSLVPLSSDEQFF.